The clone carrying this T cell receptor (beta chain) has just one count. Measured with immunoSEQ multiplex PCR; TCRdb has only the in-frame clones, and not every one. The sample includes more than 2,000,000 clones, approximately 93% of them seen just once. CD4+ cells underwent separation, giving CD45RA+ naive and CD45RA-negative memory subsets. The source of the sample is a study of shared clonotypes between healthy human individuals. Turning to the study itself: In total, the donors were a couple of women and a few men aged 18 to 49.

The sequence derives from a man between 18 and 29 years old in good health. Some clones in this sample may be carry-over from other donors' samples. Sequenced: naive CD4+ T cells from PBMCs. As for subset: CD45RA+ positively selected.

The CDR3 reads CASSLYRSNQPQHF. The CDR3 DNA reads TGTGCCAGCAGTTTATATCGTAGCAATCAGCCCCAGCATTTT. This chain connects TRBV28 to TRBJ1-5, with D unclear. Germline V gene data show CDR1 as MDHEN and CDR2 as SYDVKM. V lost 1 base to trimming and J lost 0 bases, with 4 bases between them. The CDR3 has 14 amino acids.